The rows below give T cell receptor beta chains drawn from one sample of a study of T cell responses to AZD1222 COVID-19 vaccine. Measured with immunoSEQ multiplex PCR; TCRdb has only the in-frame clones, and not every one. Among some 100,000 clones listed, about nine tenths were seen once. The specimen was peripheral blood, collected on day 0 of AZD1222 vaccination. These receptors all stem from an adult in good health. Each CDR3 is given with its conserved first and last residue. For some rows the clone size is stated as once, few or many, or as a class when expanded; others skip it.

size | J | V | CDR3
NA | TRBJ1-1 | TRBV4-1 | CASSQEQGTTEAFF
NA | TRBJ2-4 | TRBV19 | CASSRGASKNIQYF
few | TRBJ1-1 | TRBV11-2 | CASSLAGTYGTFF
NA | TRBJ2-7 | TRBV7-8 | CASSLARGGAYEQYF
NA | TRBJ1-5 | TRBV27 | CASSPRKDRVGPYSNQPQHF
NA | TRBJ1-2 | TRBV3-1/TRBV3-2 | CASSQDQGQGARGYTF
NA | TRBJ1-2 | TRBV4-1 | CASSQGPTGVNYGYTF
NA | TRBJ1-5 | TRBV27 | CASGLMETGDQPQHF
NA | TRBJ2-7 | TRBV6-6 | CASSLPTGTAYEQYF
few | TRBJ1-1 | TRBV5-4 | CASSLEGLNTEAFF
NA | TRBJ1-5 | TRBV19 | CASSIMGQGYSNQPQHF
once | TRBJ1-5 | TRBV15 | CATSRGGTGDQPQHF
NA | TRBJ1-1 | TRBV6-5 | CASSYRGQGNPEAFF
NA | TRBJ1-3 | TRBV5-4 | CASSLRAGSSGNTIYF
NA | TRBJ1-4 | TRBV5-1 | CASSLAGVNEKLFF
NA | TRBJ2-7 | TRBV7-2 | CASSQGLAGGNYEQYF
NA | TRBJ2-2 | TRBV28 | CASSPLKNYNTGELFF
NA | TRBJ1-1 | TRBV2 | CASSGTGQPNTEAFF
NA | TRBJ2-7 | TRBV18 | CASCPGPFYEQYF
once | TRBJ1-1 | TRBV6-5 | CASSYGGGTEAFF
NA | TRBJ2-7 | TRBV10-3 | CAISELEIRSEQYF
NA | TRBJ2-7 | TRBV5-4 | CASSLMGSYEQYF
NA | TRBJ2-3 | TRBV7-9 | CASSGTGQGFGTDTQYF
NA | TRBJ1-5 | TRBV7-2 | CASSLVAGVSNQPQHF
NA | TRBJ1-3 | TRBV7-9 | CASSSASYRISGNTIYF
NA | TRBJ2-7 | TRBV29-1 | CSVEEGISYEQYF
NA | TRBJ1-1 | TRBV6-5 | CASRRLGASTEAFF
NA | TRBJ2-2 | TRBV3-1/TRBV3-2 | CASSQEVGGLSAGELFF
NA | TRBJ2-3 | TRBV4-1 | CASSQGLAGRTSTDTQYF
NA | TRBJ1-2 | TRBV5-1 | CASSLPGGRGNGYTF
NA | TRBJ1-3 | TRBV7-8 | CASSGLGSAHNTIYF
NA | TRBJ1-5 | TRBV27 | CASSPGVGQPQHF
NA | TRBJ1-3 | TRBV5-1 | CASSLVTGASGNTIYF
NA | TRBJ2-7 | TRBV5-6 | CASSLSKRVGYEQYF
once | TRBJ2-7 | TRBV14 | CASSQLAGSYEQYF
NA | TRBJ2-7 | TRBV11-3 | CASSFRGTAYEQYF
NA | TRBJ1-3 | TRBV7-2 | CASSFGITGNTIYF
NA | TRBJ2-2 | TRBV7-9 | CASSPRTSGGANTGELFF
NA | TRBJ2-1 | TRBV9 | CASSVHPSGLDYNEQFF
NA | TRBJ2-5 | TRBV18 | CASSPRTSEQETQYF
NA | TRBJ2-3 | TRBV11-1 | CASSLVGASTDTQYF
NA | TRBJ2-4 | TRBV4-3 | CASSQEIMGGGNIQYF
NA | TRBJ1-1 | TRBV5-4 | CASSPEGKGRNTEAFF
once | TRBJ2-1 | TRBV19 | CASSLRDSGGASNEQFF
NA | TRBJ1-1 | TRBV9 | CASSVISGGNTEAFF
NA | TRBJ1-4 | TRBV7-6 | CASSPGSLNEKLFF
NA | TRBJ1-1 | TRBV6-6 | CASSPPTGGGNTEAFF
NA | TRBJ2-5 | TRBV20-1 | CSAGPGQEPYF
few | TRBJ1-6 | TRBV19 | CASSRGQAVLNSPLHF
NA | TRBJ1-2 | TRBV19 | CASSPGQKNYGYTF
NA | TRBJ2-5 | TRBV5-1 | CASSFRQGEETQYF
NA | TRBJ2-7 | TRBV24-1 | CATSDLYLNEQYF
NA | TRBJ1-1 | TRBV18 | CASSPGLAGNTEAFF
NA | TRBJ1-2 | TRBV9 | CASSVASRSGKDGYTF
NA | TRBJ2-5 | TRBV13 | CASSLESGETQYF
NA | TRBJ1-5 | TRBV30 | CAWSHGSPIVNQPQHF
NA | TRBJ2-7 | TRBV7-9 | CASSLADRYEQYF
NA | TRBJ2-4 | TRBV6-2/TRBV6-3 | CASSYFFGQGARDIQYF
NA | TRBJ2-3 | TRBV27 | CASSLLLAGGGTDTQYF
NA | TRBJ1-5 | TRBV3-1/TRBV3-2 | CASSPFVDGEAGNQPQHF